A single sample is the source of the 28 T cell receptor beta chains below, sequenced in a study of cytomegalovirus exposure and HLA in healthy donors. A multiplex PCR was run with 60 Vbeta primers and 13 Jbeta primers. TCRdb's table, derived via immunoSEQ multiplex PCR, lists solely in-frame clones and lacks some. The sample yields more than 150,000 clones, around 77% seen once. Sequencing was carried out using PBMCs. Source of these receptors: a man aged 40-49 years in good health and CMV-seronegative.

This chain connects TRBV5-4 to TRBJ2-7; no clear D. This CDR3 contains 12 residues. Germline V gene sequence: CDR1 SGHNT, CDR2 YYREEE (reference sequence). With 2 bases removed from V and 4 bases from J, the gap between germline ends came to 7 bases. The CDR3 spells CASSLWQYEQYF. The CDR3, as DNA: TGTGCCAGCAGCTTATGGCAGTACGAGCAGTACTTC.

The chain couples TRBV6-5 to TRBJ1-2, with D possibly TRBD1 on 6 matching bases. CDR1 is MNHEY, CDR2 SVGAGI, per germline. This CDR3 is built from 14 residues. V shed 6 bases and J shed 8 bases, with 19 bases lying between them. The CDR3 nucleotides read TGTGCCAGCAGACTGGACAGCGTTCAGGGGGGCTACACCTTC. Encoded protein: CASRLDSVQGGYTF.

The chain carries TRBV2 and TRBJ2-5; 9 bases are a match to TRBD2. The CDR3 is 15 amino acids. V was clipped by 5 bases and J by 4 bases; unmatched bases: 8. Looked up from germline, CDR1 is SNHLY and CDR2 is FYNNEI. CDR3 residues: CASSLVAGVGETQYF. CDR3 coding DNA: TGTGCCAGCAGTCTTGTAGCGGGAGTTGGAGAGACCCAGTACTTC. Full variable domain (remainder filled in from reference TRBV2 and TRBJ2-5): EPEVTQTPSHQVTQMGQEVILRCVPISNHLYFYWYRQILGQKVEFLVSFYNNEISEKSEIFDDQFSVERPDGSNFTLKIRSTKLEDSAMYFCASSLVAGVGETQYFGPGTRLLVL.

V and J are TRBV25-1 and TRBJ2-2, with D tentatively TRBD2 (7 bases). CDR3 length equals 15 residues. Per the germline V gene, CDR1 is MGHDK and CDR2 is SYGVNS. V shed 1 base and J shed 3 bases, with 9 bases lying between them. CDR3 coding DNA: TGTGCCAGCAGTGAATTAGGGGGGGACACCGGGGAGCTGTTTTTT. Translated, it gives CASSELGGDTGELFF.

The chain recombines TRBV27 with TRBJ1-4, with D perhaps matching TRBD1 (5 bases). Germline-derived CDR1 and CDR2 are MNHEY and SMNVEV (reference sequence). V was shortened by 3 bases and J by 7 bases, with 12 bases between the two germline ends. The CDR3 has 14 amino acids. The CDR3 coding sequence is TGTGCCAGCAGTTTGGCGTGGGGCGGTGAAAAACTGTTTTTT. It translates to CASSLAWGGEKLFF.

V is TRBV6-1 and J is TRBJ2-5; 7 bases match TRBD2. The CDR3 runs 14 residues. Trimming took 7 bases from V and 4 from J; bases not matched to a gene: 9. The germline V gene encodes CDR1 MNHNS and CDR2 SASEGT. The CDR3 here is CASMAGAPPETQYF. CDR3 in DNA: TGTGCCAGCATGGCGGGAGCCCCCCCAGAGACCCAGTACTTC.

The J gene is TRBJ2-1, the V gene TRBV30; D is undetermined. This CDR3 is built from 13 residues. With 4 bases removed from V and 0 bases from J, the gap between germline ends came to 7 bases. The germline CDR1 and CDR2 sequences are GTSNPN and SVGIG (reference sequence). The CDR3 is CAWTYSSYNEQFF. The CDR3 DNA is TGTGCCTGGACTTACAGCTCCTACAATGAGCAGTTCTTC.

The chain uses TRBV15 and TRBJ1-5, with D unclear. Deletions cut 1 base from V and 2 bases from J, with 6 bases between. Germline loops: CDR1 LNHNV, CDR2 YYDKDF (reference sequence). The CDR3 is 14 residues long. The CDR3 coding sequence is TGTGCCACCAGCAGAGGAACGGGCAATCAGCCCCAGCATTTT. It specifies CATSRGTGNQPQHF.

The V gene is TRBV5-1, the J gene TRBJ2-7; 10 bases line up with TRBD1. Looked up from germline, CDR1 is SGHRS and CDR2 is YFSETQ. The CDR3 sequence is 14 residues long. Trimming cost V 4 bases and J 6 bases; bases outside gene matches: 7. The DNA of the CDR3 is TGCGCCAGCAGCACCCGACAGGGGGCCATCGAGCAGTACTTC. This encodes CASSTRQGAIEQYF.

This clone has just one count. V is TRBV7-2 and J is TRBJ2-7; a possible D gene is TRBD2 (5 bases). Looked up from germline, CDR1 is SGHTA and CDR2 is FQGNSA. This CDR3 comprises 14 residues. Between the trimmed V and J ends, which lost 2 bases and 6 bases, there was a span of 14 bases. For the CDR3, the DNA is TGTGCCAGCAGCTTATTACCGGGATTCGGCGAGCAGTACGTC. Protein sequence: CASSLLPGFGEQYV.

CDR3 sequence: CASSDRGRGTDTQYF. DNA of the CDR3: TGCGCCAGCAGCGACCGGGGTCGTGGCACAGATACGCAGTATTTT. The chain combines TRBV5-1 with TRBJ2-3; maybe TRBD2 (5 bases). The V and J ends lost 4 bases and 1 base respectively, with 13 bases between them. Germline CDR1 is SGHRS and CDR2 is YFSETQ. The CDR3 runs to 15 residues.

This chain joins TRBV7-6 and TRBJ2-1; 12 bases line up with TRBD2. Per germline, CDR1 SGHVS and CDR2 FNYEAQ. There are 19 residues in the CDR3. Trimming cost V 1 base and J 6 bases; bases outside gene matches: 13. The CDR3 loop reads CASSLEGGLAGGLSNEQFF. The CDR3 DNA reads TGTGCCAGCAGCTTAGAGGGGGGGCTAGCGGGAGGGCTGAGCAATGAGCAGTTCTTC.

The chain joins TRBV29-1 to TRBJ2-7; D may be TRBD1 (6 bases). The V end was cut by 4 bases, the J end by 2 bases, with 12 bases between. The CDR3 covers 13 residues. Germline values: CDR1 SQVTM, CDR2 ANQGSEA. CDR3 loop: CSVVSGDAYEQYF. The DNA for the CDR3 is TGCAGCGTTGTCTCAGGGGACGCCTACGAGCAGTACTTC.

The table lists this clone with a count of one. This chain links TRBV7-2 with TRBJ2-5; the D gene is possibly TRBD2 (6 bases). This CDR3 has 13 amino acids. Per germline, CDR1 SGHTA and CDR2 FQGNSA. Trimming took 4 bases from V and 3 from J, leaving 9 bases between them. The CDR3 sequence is CASSSPGEETQYF. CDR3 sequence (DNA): TGTGCCAGCAGCTCCCCGGGAGAAGAGACCCAGTACTTC.

CDR3 sequence: CASSLVGAGTGGNEQFF. The DNA of the CDR3 is TGTGCCAGCAGCTTAGTTGGTGCCGGGACAGGGGGCAATGAGCAGTTCTTC. This chain joins TRBV7-8 and TRBJ2-1; TRBD1 agrees at 11 bases. Germline V CDR1 and CDR2: SGHVS, FQNEAQ. The ends lost 1 base at V and 6 bases at J; junction bases unmatched: 8. There are 17 residues in the CDR3.

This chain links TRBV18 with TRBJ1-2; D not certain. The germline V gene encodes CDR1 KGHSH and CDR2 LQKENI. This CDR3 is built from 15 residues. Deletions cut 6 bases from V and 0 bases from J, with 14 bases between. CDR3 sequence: CASSNTTTANYGYTF. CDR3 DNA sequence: TGTGCCAGCTCCAACACGACAACCGCTAACTATGGCTACACCTTC.

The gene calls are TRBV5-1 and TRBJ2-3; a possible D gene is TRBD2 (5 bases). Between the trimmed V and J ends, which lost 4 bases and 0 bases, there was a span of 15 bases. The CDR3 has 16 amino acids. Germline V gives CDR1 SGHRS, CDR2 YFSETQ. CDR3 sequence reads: CASSHGPGKSTDTQYF. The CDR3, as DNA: TGCGCCAGCAGCCATGGGCCGGGAAAGAGCACAGATACGCAGTATTTT.

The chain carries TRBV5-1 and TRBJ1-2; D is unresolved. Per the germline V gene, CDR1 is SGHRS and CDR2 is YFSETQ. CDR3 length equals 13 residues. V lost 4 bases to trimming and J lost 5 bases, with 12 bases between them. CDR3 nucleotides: TGCGCCAGCAGCGGGCCGGAGGATTATGGCTACACCTTC. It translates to CASSGPEDYGYTF.

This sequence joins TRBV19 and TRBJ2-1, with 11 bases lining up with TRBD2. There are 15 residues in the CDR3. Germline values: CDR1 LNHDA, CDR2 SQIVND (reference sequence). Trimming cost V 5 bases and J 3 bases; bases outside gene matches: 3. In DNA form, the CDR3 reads TGTGCCAGTAGTCCCGGGACTAGCGGCTACAATGAGCAGTTCTTC. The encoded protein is CASSPGTSGYNEQFF.

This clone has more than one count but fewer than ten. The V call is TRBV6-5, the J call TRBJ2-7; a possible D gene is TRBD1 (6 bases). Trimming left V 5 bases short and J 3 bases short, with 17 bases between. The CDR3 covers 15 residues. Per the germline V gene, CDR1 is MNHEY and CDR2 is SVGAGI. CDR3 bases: TGTGCCAGCAGTCCAGGGGTATCAAAACACTACGAGCAGTACGTC. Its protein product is CASSPGVSKHYEQYV.

This chain's CDR3 is CASSRRGYQETQYF. DNA of the CDR3: TGTGCCAGCAGCCGGCGGGGGTACCAAGAGACCCAGTACTTC. The V call is TRBV14, the J call TRBJ2-5; 7 nucleotides agree with TRBD2. This CDR3 has 14 residues. The ends lost 4 bases at V and 0 bases at J; junction bases unmatched: 2. From germline, CDR1 is SGHDN and CDR2 FVKESK.

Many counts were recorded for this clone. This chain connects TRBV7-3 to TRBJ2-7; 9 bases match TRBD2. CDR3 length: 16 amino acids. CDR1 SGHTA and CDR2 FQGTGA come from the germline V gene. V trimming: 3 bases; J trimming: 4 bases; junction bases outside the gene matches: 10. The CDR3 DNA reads TGTGCCAGCAGCTTGTCAGCCGGGACTAGCTTTTACGAGCAGTACTTC. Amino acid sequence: CASSLSAGTSFYEQYF.

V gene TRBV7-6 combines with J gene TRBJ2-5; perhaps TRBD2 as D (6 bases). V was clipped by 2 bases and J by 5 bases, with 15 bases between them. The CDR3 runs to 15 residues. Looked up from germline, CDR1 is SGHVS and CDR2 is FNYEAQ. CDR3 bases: TGTGCCAGCAGCTTACCTCCGGCGGGAAAGGAGACCCAGTACTTC. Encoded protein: CASSLPPAGKETQYF.

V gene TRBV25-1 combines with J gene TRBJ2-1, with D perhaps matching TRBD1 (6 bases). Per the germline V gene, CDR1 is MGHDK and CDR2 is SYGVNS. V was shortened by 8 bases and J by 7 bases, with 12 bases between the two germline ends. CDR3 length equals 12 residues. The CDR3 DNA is TGTGCCAGCTTGGACAGTTTGAATGAGCAGTTCTTC. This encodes CASLDSLNEQFF.

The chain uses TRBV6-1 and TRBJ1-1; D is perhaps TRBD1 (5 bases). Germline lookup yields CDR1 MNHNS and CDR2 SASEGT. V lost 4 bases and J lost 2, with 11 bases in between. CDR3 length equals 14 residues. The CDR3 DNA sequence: TGTGCCAGCAGTGCGATAGGGGTTAACACTGAAGCTTTCTTT. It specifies CASSAIGVNTEAFF.

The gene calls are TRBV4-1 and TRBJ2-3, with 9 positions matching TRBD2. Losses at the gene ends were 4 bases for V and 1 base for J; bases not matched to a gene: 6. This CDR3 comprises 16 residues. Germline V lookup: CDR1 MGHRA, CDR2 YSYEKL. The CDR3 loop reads CASSLVAGDRTDTQYF. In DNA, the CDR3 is TGCGCCAGCAGCCTAGTAGCGGGAGACCGCACAGATACGCAGTATTTT.

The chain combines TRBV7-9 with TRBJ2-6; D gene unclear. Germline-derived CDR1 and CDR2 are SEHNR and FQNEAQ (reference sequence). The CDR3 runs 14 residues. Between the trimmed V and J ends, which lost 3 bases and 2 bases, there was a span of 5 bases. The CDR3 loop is CASSFATGANVLTF. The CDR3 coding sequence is TGTGCCAGCAGCTTCGCGACTGGGGCCAACGTCCTGACTTTC.

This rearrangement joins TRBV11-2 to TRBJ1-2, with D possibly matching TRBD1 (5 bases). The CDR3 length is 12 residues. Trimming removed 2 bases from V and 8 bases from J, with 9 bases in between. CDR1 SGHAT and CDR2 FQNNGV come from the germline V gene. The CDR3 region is CASSLQGNGYTF. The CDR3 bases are TGTGCCAGCAGCTTACAGGGAAACGGCTACACCTTC.